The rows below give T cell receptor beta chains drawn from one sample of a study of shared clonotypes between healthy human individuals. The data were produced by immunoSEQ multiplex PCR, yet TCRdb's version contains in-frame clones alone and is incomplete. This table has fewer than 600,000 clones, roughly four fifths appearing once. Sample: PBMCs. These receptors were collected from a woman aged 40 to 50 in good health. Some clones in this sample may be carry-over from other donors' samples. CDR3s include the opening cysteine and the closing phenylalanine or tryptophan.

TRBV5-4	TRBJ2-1	CASSILGQGAVSYNEQFF
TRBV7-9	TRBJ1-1	CASSMNVGDEAFF
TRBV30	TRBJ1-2	CAWSTGATNYGYTF
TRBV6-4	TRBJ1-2	CATSGQDDYGYTF
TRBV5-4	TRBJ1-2	CASSLVTAGYTF
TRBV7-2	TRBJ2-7	CASSLALREQYF
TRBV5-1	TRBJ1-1	CASSLEPGGQSHEAFF
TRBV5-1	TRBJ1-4	CASSLSQGHEKLFF
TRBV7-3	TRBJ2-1	CASSPLDEQFF
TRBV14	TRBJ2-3	CASSQDRRGDTQYF
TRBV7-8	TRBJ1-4	CASSLGPATNEKLFF
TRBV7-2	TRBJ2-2	CASSLVGPRGELFF
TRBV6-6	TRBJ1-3	CASSYSGAGGNTIYF
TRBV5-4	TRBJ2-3	CASSLRGRSATDTQYF
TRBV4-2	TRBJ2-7	CASSHRLAGGYEQYF
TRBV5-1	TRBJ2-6	CASSSGAGANVLTF
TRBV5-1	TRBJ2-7	CASSPGTSGSEQYF
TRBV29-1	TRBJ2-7	CSVVGGQGAVEQYF
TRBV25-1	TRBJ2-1	CASSETTSGRVNEQFF
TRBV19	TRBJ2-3	CASSITALGTDTQYF
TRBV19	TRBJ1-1	CASSIDTGNTEAFF
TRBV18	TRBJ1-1	CASSPVTGALEAFF
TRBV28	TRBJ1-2	CASSSTQGRIYGYTF
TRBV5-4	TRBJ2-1	CASRGVFYNEQFF
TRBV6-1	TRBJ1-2	CASSEVAESAGYGYTF
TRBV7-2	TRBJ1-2	CASSLSAPGPGYTF
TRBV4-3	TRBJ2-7	CASSQVGGQGFQPSYEQYF
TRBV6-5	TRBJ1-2	CASSPMANYGYTF
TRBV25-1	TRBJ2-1	CASSEPARAGGYNEQFF
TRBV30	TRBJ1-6	CAWSGTRYSPLHF
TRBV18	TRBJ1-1	CASSPPASNTEAFF
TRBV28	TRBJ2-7	CASNLAGGGSYEQYF
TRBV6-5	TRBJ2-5	CASSSRQFVETQYF
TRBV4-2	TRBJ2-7	CASSQVGGTSGYEQYF
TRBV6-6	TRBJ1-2	CASSNRGARLGYTF
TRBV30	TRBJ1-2	CAWSTAGGRSGYTF
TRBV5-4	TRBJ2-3	CASSGGPVGDTQYF
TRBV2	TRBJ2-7	CASHPTSISYEQYF
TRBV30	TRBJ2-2	CAWSGGSGELFF
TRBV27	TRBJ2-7	CASRTGGLDEQYF
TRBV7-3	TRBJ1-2	CASSRPWTGYGYTF
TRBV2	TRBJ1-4	CASSPRSGEKLFF
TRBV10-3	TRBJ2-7	CATRPEWTPFLRIYEQYF
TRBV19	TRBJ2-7	CASDAGYEQYF
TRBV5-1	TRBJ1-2	CASSLVAEDGYTF
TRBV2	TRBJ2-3	CASLRDGSTDTQYF
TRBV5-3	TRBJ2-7	CARSLGVAGYYEQYF
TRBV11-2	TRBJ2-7	CASSGGTGSEQYF
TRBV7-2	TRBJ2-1	CASSLPPGLSYNEQFF
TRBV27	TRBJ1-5	CASSLRGNQPQHF